A selection of T cell receptor beta chains follows, all from one sample in a study of technical replicates of blood from four donors. Sequencing used immunoSEQ multiplex PCR; TCRdb keeps in-frame clones, though not all of them. This sample has around 83,000 clones, with about 94% found just once. The specimen was T cells isolated from PBMCs. These receptors originate from a human donor in good health. CDR3s include the opening cysteine and the closing phenylalanine or tryptophan. The order of the fields is clone size, J gene, V gene, D gene, CDR3 protein, CDR3 DNA. A D gene is named only where the DNA matches it firmly. Size is omitted from some rows. Given values are once, few, many or a class for expanded clones.

. | TRBJ1-1 | TRBV27 | . | CASSPFGVGLLVTEAFF | TGTGCCAGCAGTCCATTCGGCGTAGGATTGCTAGTAACTGAAGCTTTCTTT
. | TRBJ2-3 | TRBV19 | TRBD2 | CASSIRLAHGTDTQYF | TGTGCCAGTAGTATAAGACTAGCCCATGGGACAGATACGCAGTATTTT
. | TRBJ1-5 | TRBV10-1 | TRBD1 | CASSRQGSQPQHF | TGCGCCAGCAGTCGACAGGGGAGCCAGCCCCAGCATTTT
. | TRBJ2-3 | TRBV2 | . | CASGVFLPDTQYF | TGTGCCAGCGGAGTTTTCCTCCCAGATACGCAGTATTTT
. | TRBJ2-7 | TRBV5-1 | . | CASSWDMYEQYF | TGCGCCAGCAGCTGGGACATGTACGAGCAGTACTTC
. | TRBJ1-1 | TRBV7-9 | . | CASSGGSTEAFF | TGTGCCAGCAGCGGAGGAAGCACTGAAGCTTTCTTT
once | TRBJ2-3 | TRBV19 | . | CASSTRLGEEYF | TGTGCCAGTAGTACCCGTTTGGGAGAAGAGTATTTT
. | TRBJ2-7 | TRBV9 | . | CASSVVGRSDEQYF | TGTGCCAGCAGCGTAGTTGGGCGCTCGGACGAGCAGTACTTC
. | TRBJ1-5 | TRBV6-1 | TRBD1 | CASSDLTGQVPRQPQHF | TGTGCCAGCAGTGATCTTACGGGACAGGTGCCCAGGCAGCCCCAGCATTTT
. | TRBJ2-1 | TRBV19 | . | CASSIEGAYNEQFF | TGTGCCAGTAGTATCGAGGGGGCCTACAATGAGCAGTTCTTC
once | TRBJ2-1 | TRBV7-3 | . | CASRLEGVGSNEQFF | TGTGCCAGCAGACTAGAGGGGGTCGGGTCCAATGAGCAGTTCTTC
. | TRBJ1-5 | TRBV19 | . | CASIPVGGGPQHF | TGTGCCAGTATCCCCGTGGGTGGCGGGCCCCAGCATTTT
. | TRBJ1-1 | TRBV5-6 | TRBD1 | CASSLAFFEGARSEAFF | TGTGCCAGCAGCTTGGCCTTCTTTGAGGGGGCGAGGTCTGAAGCTTTCTTT
. | TRBJ1-1 | TRBV6-5 | TRBD1 | CASRTGDGTEAFF | TGTGCCAGCAGGACAGGGGATGGCACTGAAGCTTTCTTT
. | TRBJ2-5 | TRBV2 | TRBD2 | CASSRLAGGRQETQYF | TGTGCCAGCAGCAGACTAGCGGGAGGGAGGCAAGAGACCCAGTACTTC
. | TRBJ2-3 | TRBV29-1 | TRBD2 | CSVEQIAGSGTDTQYF | TGCAGCGTTGAACAGATAGCGGGATCTGGCACAGATACGCAGTATTTT
. | TRBJ2-6 | TRBV7-3 | . | CAGGSGPGGGANVLTF | TGTGCCGGGGGGTCAGGGCCCGGTGGGGGGGCCAACGTCCTGACTTTC
once | TRBJ2-1 | TRBV29-1 | TRBD2 | CSVDRLAGGDEQFF | TGCAGCGTTGATCGGCTAGCGGGAGGCGACGAGCAGTTCTTC
. | TRBJ2-3 | TRBV10-3 | . | CAISGSGAGTTDTQYF | TGTGCCATCAGTGGTTCAGGGGCAGGTACCACAGATACGCAGTATTTT
once | TRBJ2-7 | TRBV6-5 | . | CASRDSSYEQYF | TGTGCCAGCAGGGACAGCTCCTACGAGCAGTACTTC
. | TRBJ2-3 | TRBV11-2 | . | CASSLTGSFGTDTQYF | TGTGCCAGCAGCCTAACGGGGTCCTTTGGCACAGATACGCAGTATTTT
. | TRBJ1-1 | TRBV6-1 | . | CASIPTRASGKAFF | TGTGCCAGCATCCCCACTAGGGCTAGTGGGAAAGCTTTCTTT
. | TRBJ2-7 | TRBV7-9 | . | CASSSTGYEQYF | TGTGCCAGCAGCTCGACTGGATACGAGCAGTACTTC
. | TRBJ2-7 | TRBV7-2 | TRBD2 | CASSPGASGLYEQYF | TGTGCCAGCAGCCCAGGGGCTAGCGGGCTCTACGAGCAGTACTTC
. | TRBJ1-1 | TRBV19 | . | CASKWLGVTEAFF | TGTGCCAGTAAATGGTTAGGGGTAACCGAAGCTTTCTTT
. | TRBJ1-3 | TRBV18 | . | CASSPEPATGNTIYF | TGTGCCAGCTCACCTGAGCCTGCTACTGGAAACACCATATATTTT
. | TRBJ2-1 | TRBV6-1 | TRBD2 | CASSAGTSGAYNEQFF | TGTGCCAGCAGTGCTGGGACTAGCGGGGCCTACAATGAGCAGTTCTTC
. | TRBJ1-1 | TRBV19 | TRBD1 | CASRFPPTRTGADTEAFF | TGTGCCAGTAGATTCCCCCCAACCCGGACAGGGGCCGACACTGAAGCTTTCTTT
. | TRBJ2-2 | TRBV4-3 | TRBD1 | CASSQAGTGNTGELFF | TGCGCCAGCAGCCAAGCCGGGACAGGGAACACCGGGGAGCTGTTTTTT
. | TRBJ1-3 | TRBV9 | TRBD1 | CASSGPQGAVIGNTIYF | TGTGCCAGCAGCGGGCCACAGGGGGCGGTAATTGGAAACACCATATATTTT
. | TRBJ2-2 | TRBV13 | . | CASRPQRAGELFF | TGTGCCAGCAGGCCCCAGAGGGCCGGGGAGCTGTTTTTT
. | TRBJ2-2 | TRBV5-1 | . | CASSSSGELFF | TGCGCCAGCAGCTCCAGTGGGGAGCTGTTTTTT
. | TRBJ1-1 | TRBV19 | TRBD1 | CASISSLTGEAFF | TGTGCCAGTATTTCGTCGTTGACAGGGGAAGCTTTCTTT
. | TRBJ2-1 | TRBV30 | . | CAWSRGNNNEQFF | TGTGCCTGGAGCAGGGGCAATAACAATGAGCAGTTCTTC
. | TRBJ2-1 | TRBV19 | TRBD2 | CASSFSGKSYNEQFF | TGTGCCAGTAGTTTTAGCGGGAAGTCCTACAATGAGCAGTTCTTC
. | TRBJ1-1 | TRBV5-1 | . | CASSLVPGRITEAFF | TGCGCCAGCAGCTTGGTGCCAGGGCGGATTACTGAAGCTTTCTTT
. | TRBJ1-5 | TRBV13 | . | CASSSSGGNQPQHF | TGTGCCAGCAGCTCATCAGGGGGCAATCAGCCCCAGCATTTT
. | TRBJ2-7 | TRBV7-8 | TRBD2 | CASSHDSGTSRAYEQYF | TGTGCCAGCAGCCACGATAGTGGGACTAGCAGGGCCTACGAGCAGTACTTC
. | TRBJ1-2 | TRBV5-4 | TRBD1 | CASSLLQGAYYGYTF | TGTGCCAGCAGCTTGTTGCAGGGGGCGTACTATGGCTACACCTTC
. | TRBJ1-1 | TRBV6-1 | TRBD1 | CASSRGQINAEAFF | TGTGCCAGCAGCCGGGGACAGATTAACGCTGAAGCTTTCTTT
. | TRBJ2-1 | TRBV28 | . | CATTRLGGQLYNEQFF | TGTGCCACCACGAGACTTGGTGGACAGCTCTACAATGAGCAGTTCTTC
. | TRBJ2-1 | TRBV6-5 | TRBD2 | CASMKGLASNEQFF | TGTGCCAGCATGAAAGGACTAGCTAGCAATGAGCAGTTCTTC
. | TRBJ2-1 | TRBV5-1 | . | CASSLAWPGYNEQFF | TGCGCCAGCAGCTTGGCATGGCCGGGTTACAATGAGCAGTTCTTC
. | TRBJ2-3 | TRBV23-1 | TRBD1 | CASSSGQGTDTQYF | TGCGCCAGCAGTTCCGGACAGGGGACAGATACGCAGTATTTT
. | TRBJ1-1 | TRBV10-3 | . | CAIHTNTEAFF | TGTGCCATCCACACCAACACTGAAGCTTTCTTT
. | TRBJ2-1 | TRBV7-2 | . | CASSLAADSSYNEQFF | TGTGCCAGCAGCTTAGCCGCTGACAGCTCCTACAATGAGCAGTTCTTC
. | TRBJ1-2 | TRBV28 | . | CASSLPQASYGYTF | TGTGCCAGCAGTTTACCGCAGGCTTCCTATGGCTACACCTTC
. | TRBJ2-3 | TRBV19 | TRBD2 | CASNSGRLDTQYF | TGTGCCAGTAATAGCGGGAGGTTAGATACGCAGTATTTT
. | TRBJ2-7 | TRBV6-6 | . | CASSYGAGKEEQYF | TGTGCCAGCAGTTACGGGGCAGGGAAGGAGGAGCAGTACTTC
. | TRBJ2-5 | TRBV30 | . | CAWTGQTQETQYF | TGTGCCTGGACTGGGCAGACCCAAGAGACCCAGTACTTC
few | TRBJ1-1 | TRBV9 | . | CASSVQVAGTEAFF | TGTGCCAGCAGCGTGCAAGTTGCAGGGACTGAAGCTTTCTTT
once | TRBJ2-1 | TRBV29-1 | TRBD1 | CSLGQGYNEQFF | TGCAGCCTCGGACAGGGGTACAATGAGCAGTTCTTC
. | TRBJ1-2 | TRBV6-6 | TRBD1 | CASSYPGQGSYTF | TGTGCCAGCAGTTACCCAGGACAGGGTAGCTACACCTTC
. | TRBJ1-1 | TRBV5-4 | . | CASSPSRGTEAFF | TGTGCCAGCAGCCCTTCCAGGGGAACTGAAGCTTTCTTT
. | TRBJ2-7 | TRBV29-1 | TRBD1 | CSAGHRGPYEQYF | TGCAGCGCTGGGCACAGGGGGCCTTACGAGCAGTACTTC
. | TRBJ1-1 | TRBV19 | . | CASQTQGTTEAFF | TGTGCCAGTCAAACCCAGGGGACCACTGAAGCTTTCTTT
. | TRBJ2-1 | TRBV7-3 | . | CASSLRGAPYNEQFF | TGTGCCAGCAGCTTACGCGGGGCCCCCTACAATGAGCAGTTCTTC